The rows below give T cell receptor beta chains drawn from one sample of a study of blood T cell repertoires in COVID-19. Method: immunoSEQ multiplex PCR; TCRdb's copy keeps in-frame clones and lacks some. The sample lists around 250,000 clones; approximately 83% were seen once. The sample comprised peripheral blood. The receptor set was obtained from a man over 45 with active or convalescent COVID-19. Each CDR3 is given without its conserved first and last residue. Each record gives: V gene, J gene, clone size, D gene, CDR3 protein. A D gene is named only where the DNA matches it firmly. The listing skips clone size in some rows; elsewhere it reads once, few, many or a size class.

TRBV29-1	TRBJ1-1	once	TRBD1	SVSSMTGLNTEAF
TRBV6-5	TRBJ2-5	NA	TRBD2	ASSALAGGGKTQY
TRBV19	TRBJ2-2	once	TRBD1	ASYNQGARGELF
TRBV28	TRBJ1-4	NA	NA	ASGSGSDEKLF
TRBV6-1	TRBJ1-5	NA	TRBD1	ASSEAVGQGNQPQH
TRBV7-9	TRBJ2-1	NA	TRBD1	ASSILGQGSGNEQF
TRBV10-3	TRBJ1-3	NA	NA	AISVASGNTIY
TRBV7-8	TRBJ2-7	NA	NA	ASSFSGPAGEQY
TRBV29-1	TRBJ1-1	NA	NA	SGGGTEAF
TRBV4-1	TRBJ2-2	NA	TRBD1	ASSLRTGGTGELF
TRBV30	TRBJ1-1	NA	TRBD1	AWSEGQVSEAF
TRBV6-6	TRBJ1-2	few	NA	ASSYYGKQYGYT
TRBV3-1/TRBV3-2	TRBJ2-7	NA	TRBD2	ASSFIGTSHEQY
TRBV6-4	TRBJ2-2	NA	NA	ASSEAVPAGELF
TRBV30	TRBJ2-5	NA	NA	AWSSKVGLRQETQY
TRBV30	TRBJ2-3	few	TRBD2	AWNPSASGGGDTQY
TRBV2	TRBJ2-7	NA	NA	ASSGGGGHEQY
TRBV28	TRBJ1-1	once	NA	ASSPMGGHSTEAF